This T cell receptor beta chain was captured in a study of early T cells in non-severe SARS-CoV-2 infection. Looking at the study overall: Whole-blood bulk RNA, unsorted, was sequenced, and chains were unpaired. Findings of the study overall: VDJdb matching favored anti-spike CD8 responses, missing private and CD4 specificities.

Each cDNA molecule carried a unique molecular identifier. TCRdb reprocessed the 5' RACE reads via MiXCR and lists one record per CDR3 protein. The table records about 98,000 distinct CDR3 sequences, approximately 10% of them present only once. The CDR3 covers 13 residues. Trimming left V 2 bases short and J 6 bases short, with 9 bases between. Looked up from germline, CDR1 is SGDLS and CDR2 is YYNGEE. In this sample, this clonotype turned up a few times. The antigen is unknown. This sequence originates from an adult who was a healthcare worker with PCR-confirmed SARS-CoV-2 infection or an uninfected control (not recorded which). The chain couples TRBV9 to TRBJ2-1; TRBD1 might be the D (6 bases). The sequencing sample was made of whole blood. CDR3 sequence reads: CASSVGQFNEQFF. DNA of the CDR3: TGTGCCAGCAGCGTCGGACAGTTCAATGAGCAGTTCTTC.